This T cell receptor (beta chain) came from a study of T cell repertoires in cytomegalovirus infection. As for the study in general: Well-studied HLA-B-restricted CMV epitopes were used in the study alongside recently identified HLA-C-restricted ones.

This clonotype is a singleton in its sample. As yet, its antigen is unknown. Germline CDR1 reads SGHVS; CDR2 reads FNYEAQ. Deletions cut 1 base from V and 0 bases from J, with 13 bases between. The CDR3 totals 16 residues. TCRdb called the reads again in MiXCR, with one record for every CDR3 protein. The sample lists fewer than 650,000 distinct CDR3 sequences; about 40% were seen once. Findings and caveats of the study: HLA-C-restricted CMV-specific TCR beta clonotypes prevailed in the ex vivo response. The cumulative frequency of public TCR beta families identified carriers of CMV plus the relevant HLA.

The chain employs TRBV7-6 and TRBJ2-7, with TRBD2 as a possible D gene (6 bases). Source: cultured PBMCs, taken from culture after CMV antigen stimulation. The sequence was collected from a human donor in good health (CMV status not recorded). Some clones in this sample may be carry-over from other donors' samples. The DNA for the CDR3 is TGTGCCAGCAGCTTAGGGGGCAGGGAGGCCTCCTACGAGCAGTACTTC. Its protein is CASSLGGREASYEQYF.